Each of the 30 T cell receptor beta chains below was sequenced from the same sample in a study of blood T cells in healthy people across ages. Through a sample-barcoded 5' primer and a J-beta primer mix, a second PCR was run for roughly 7 to 12 cycles. Via MiXCR, TCRdb re-called the 5' RACE reads, giving one row per CDR3 protein. This repertoire shows around 600,000 distinct CDR3 sequences, around half found once; its top ten account for about 22%. Source material: blood. These TCRs come from a man older than 75 in good health.

About this clonotype: A read error may account for a junction end that differs from germline. V gene TRBV29-1 combines with J gene TRBJ1-2; 9 bases are shared with TRBD1. Germline V gene lookup returns CDR1 SQVTM and CDR2 ANQGSEA. The CDR3 is made up of 12 amino acids. CDR3 DNA: TGCAGCGGGACAGGGGCTAACTATGGCCACACCTTC. As protein: CSGTGANYGHTF. Supplemented by reference TRBV29-1 and TRBJ1-2, the full variable domain reads SAVISQKPSRDICQRGTSLTIQCQVDSQVTMMFWYRQQPGQSLTLIATANQGSEATYESGFVIDKFPISRPNLTFSTLTVSNMSPEDSSIYLCSGTGANYGHTFGSGTRLTVV.

Concerning this clonotype: At one boundary the junction diverges from the germline segment, which might be a read error. The chain joins TRBV6-6 to TRBJ2-1; D unclear. The CDR3 runs to 14 residues. Germline lookup yields CDR1 MNHNY and CDR2 SVGAGI (reference sequence). CDR3 in amino acids: CARRNGPTGNEQFF. Here the CDR3 DNA reads TGTGCCCGCAGAAACGGGCCGACCGGCAATGAGCAGTTCTTC.

Ten or more counts support this clonotype. The rearrangement joins TRBV7-2 to TRBJ2-5; 8 bases map to TRBD1. Germline CDR1 is SGHTA and CDR2 is FQGNSA. V shed 5 bases and J 5 bases; nucleotides not matched to a gene: 7. CDR3 length: 14 amino acids. The CDR3 is CASSKRTGKETQYF. DNA for the CDR3: TGTGCCAGCAGCAAGCGGACAGGGAAGGAGACCCAGTACTTC.

The sample holds one count of this clonotype. The chain is built from TRBV20-1 and TRBJ1-6; TRBD1 might be the D (5 bases). CDR3 length: 14 amino acids. V shed 0 bases and J shed 5 bases, with 8 bases lying between them. Germline loops: CDR1 DFQATT, CDR2 SNEGSKA (reference sequence). The CDR3 protein is CSARDWGNNSPLHF. CDR3 coding DNA: TGCAGTGCTAGAGATTGGGGCAATAATTCACCCCTCCACTTT.

This clonotype was detected only a few times. The chain is built from TRBV5-6 and TRBJ2-5; no firm D call. V gave up 2 bases and J gave up 1 base, with 9 bases separating them. This CDR3 has 14 amino acids. The V gene's germline CDR1 is SGHDT and CDR2 YYEEEE. The CDR3 protein is CASSLGRFQETQYF. The CDR3 bases are TGTGCCAGCAGCTTAGGGCGGTTCCAAGAGACCCAGTACTTC.

The rearrangement uses TRBV7-2 and TRBJ1-6, with D hard to call. The V end lost 1 base, the J end lost 6 bases, and 19 bases lay between the germline ends. Germline CDR1 is SGHTA and CDR2 is FQGNSA. The CDR3 spans 18 residues. The CDR3 protein is CASSLESITAAFNSPLHF. The CDR3 coding sequence is TGTGCCAGCAGCTTAGAATCGATCACAGCGGCTTTTAATTCACCCCTCCACTTT.

This chain uses TRBV12-3 or TRBV12-4 with TRBJ2-1; D may be TRBD2 (6 bases). The ends were cut back, 1 base at V and 14 bases at J, with 9 bases in the middle. CDR3 length: 11 residues. The CDR3 coding sequence is TGTGCCAGCAGTTTAGGGCTAGCGAAGTTCTTC. Its protein product is CASSLGLAKFF.

A remark on this clonotype: One junction end does not reproduce the germline sequence, and a read error may be involved. This chain uses TRBV28 with TRBJ2-7; no definite D call. CDR3 length: 15 amino acids. The germline V gene encodes CDR1 MDHEN and CDR2 SYDVKM. CDR3 loop: CANSFALERIDEQYF. DNA of the CDR3: TGTGCCAACAGTTTTGCCCTGGAGAGGATCGACGAGCAGTACTTC.

This chain uses TRBV14 with TRBJ2-5; no reliable D call. CDR1 and CDR2 from the germline V gene are SGHDN and FVKESK. V gave up 0 bases and J gave up 7 bases, with 9 bases separating them. The CDR3 totals 13 residues. This chain's CDR3 is CASSQDWSRTQYF. The CDR3 bases are TGTGCCAGCAGCCAAGACTGGAGCCGGACCCAGTACTTC.

About this clonotype: One end of the junction varies from germline; a read error may be responsible. V and J are TRBV5-1 and TRBJ2-1; possibly TRBD2 for D (5 bases). This CDR3 region has 14 residues. CDR1 and CDR2 from the germline V gene are SGHRS and YFSETQ. The CDR3 coding sequence is TGCGCCAACAGCTTTGAGGGATCCCCTGCCACGCAGTTCTTC. Its protein product is CANSFEGSPATQFF.

On this clonotype: The junction shows a germline mismatch at one end, possibly a read error. V gene TRBV12-3 or TRBV12-4 combines with J gene TRBJ2-5; 11 bases fit TRBD2. The CDR3 is 15 residues long. The DNA for the CDR3 is TGTGCCAGCAGTCTAGCGGGGGGCCCGCTCGAGACCCAGTACTTC. It specifies CASSLAGGPLETQYF.

This clonotype was found once. The chain joins TRBV9 to TRBJ2-7; possibly TRBD1 for D (6 bases). The V gene lost 1 base and the J gene lost 2 bases, with 13 bases spanning the gap. Looked up from germline, CDR1 is SGDLS and CDR2 is YYNGEE. The CDR3 covers 15 residues. The CDR3 coding sequence is TGTGCCAGCAGCGTATCGGCAGGGGCTGCCTACGAGCAGTACTTC. Translated: CASSVSAGAAYEQYF.

This chain uses TRBV7-9 with TRBJ1-4; possibly TRBD1 for D (5 bases). Trimming shortened V by 5 bases and J by 5 bases, and 15 bases separated the two germline ends. The CDR3 loop spans 15 amino acids. CDR1 and CDR2 (germline): SEHNR, FQNEAQ (reference sequence). The CDR3 spells CASSGGTVINEKLFF. The CDR3 bases are TGTGCCAGCAGCGGAGGGACGGTCATAAATGAAAAACTGTTTTTT.

This clonotype was seen a handful of times. The V and J genes are TRBV7-3 and TRBJ2-1; weak D call: TRBD2 (6 bases). Per germline, CDR1 SGHTA and CDR2 FQGTGA. Trimming shortened V by 4 bases and J by 7 bases, and 14 bases separated the two germline ends. The CDR3 contains 14 residues. CDR3 region: CASSSGEAENEQFF. CDR3 bases: TGTGCCAGCAGCTCGGGGGAGGCGGAGAATGAGCAGTTCTTC. The whole variable domain, filled in from reference TRBV7-3 and TRBJ2-1, reads GAGVSQTPSNKVTEKGKYVELRCDPISGHTALYWYRQSLGQGPEFLIYFQGTGAADDSGLPNDRFFAVRPEGSVSTLKIQRTERGDSAVYLCASSSGEAENEQFFGPGTRLTVL.

CDR3 DNA: TGCAGTGCTAGGAAGAGCTCTGGAAACACCATATATTTT. It translates to CSARKSSGNTIYF. V and J are TRBV20-1 and TRBJ1-3; no clear D gene. Trimming shortened V by 3 bases and J by 0 bases, and 6 bases separated the two germline ends. CDR3 length: 13 residues. Germline CDR1 reads DFQATT; CDR2 reads SNEGSKA (reference sequence).

V usage is TRBV7-9 and J usage is TRBJ1-1, with 9 nucleotides matching TRBD1. The germline V gene has CDR1 SEHNR and CDR2 FQNEAQ (reference sequence). With V trimmed by 3 bases and J by 1 base, 3 bases remained unmatched. The CDR3 consists of 15 residues. The CDR3 reads CASSFGQGTNTEAFF. CDR3 coding DNA: TGTGCCAGCAGCTTTGGACAGGGGACGAACACTGAAGCTTTCTTT.

This chain links TRBV6-1 with TRBJ2-4, with 10 bases that match TRBD1. The J call may be mistaken, given a closer DNA end match to TRBJ2-5. Germline V CDR1 and CDR2: MNHNS, SASEGT. The CDR3 has 15 amino acids. CDR3 in DNA: TGTGCCAGCAACCTCGACAGGGGGCGAGGGGAGACCCAGTACTTC. It is translated as CASNLDRGRGETQYF.

The J gene is TRBJ2-1, the V gene TRBV3-1; no reliable D call. Germline CDR1 and CDR2: LGHDT and YNNKEL (reference sequence). The CDR3 consists of 15 residues. V lost 0 bases and J lost 4, with 10 bases in between. In DNA, the CDR3 is TGTGCCAGCAGCCAAGATCCGGTCGGGTACAATGAGCAGTTCTTC. It specifies CASSQDPVGYNEQFF.

CDR3 protein: CASSLSGGRNTGELFF. CDR3 nucleotide sequence: TGTGCCAGCAGCCTTAGCGGGGGGCGGAACACCGGGGAGCTGTTTTTT. The chain joins TRBV6-5 to TRBJ2-2, with 10 bases lining up with TRBD2. The J segment lost 1 base and the V segment lost 6 bases, leaving 5 bases of the junction unmatched. The CDR3 totals 16 residues. From germline, CDR1 is MNHEY and CDR2 SVGAGI.

The V and J genes are TRBV3-1 and TRBJ1-1, with D maybe TRBD1 (6 bases). This CDR3 has 12 amino acids. Trimming took off 4 bases at V and 3 bases at J, with 6 bases between the two ends. Per germline, CDR1 LGHDT and CDR2 YNNKEL (reference sequence). The CDR3 DNA sequence: TGTGCCAGCAGCCCAGGGGACACTGAAGCTTTCTTT. It encodes CASSPGDTEAFF.

The chain combines TRBV30 with TRBJ1-1; TRBD1 might be the D (6 bases). Trimming cost V 3 bases and J 3 bases, with 11 bases left between them. This CDR3 comprises 13 residues. Germline V gene lookup returns CDR1 GTSNPN and CDR2 SVGIG (reference sequence). The DNA of the CDR3 is TGTGCCTGGAGGGGGGCTCCCGACACTGAAGCTTTCTTT. This translates into CAWRGAPDTEAFF. Variable domain in full (rest from reference TRBV30 and TRBJ1-1): SQTIHQWPATLVQPVGSPLSLECTVEGTSNPNLYWYRQAAGRGLQLLFYSVGIGQISSEVPQNLSASRPQDRQFILSSKKLLLSDSGFYLCAWRGAPDTEAFFGQGTRLTVV.

This clonotype was counted many times. The rearrangement links TRBV7-9 to TRBJ2-3; TRBD1 might be the D (5 bases). V lost 5 bases and J 1 base, leaving 10 bases between the germline ends. The CDR3 length is 14 residues. From germline, CDR1 is SEHNR and CDR2 FQNEAQ (reference sequence). In DNA form, the CDR3 reads TGTGCCAGCAGCCTAGGACACCGCACAGATACGCAGTATTTT. This gives the protein CASSLGHRTDTQYF.

The genes are TRBV4-3 and TRBJ2-1; possibly TRBD1 or TRBD2 for D (6 bases each). V was clipped by 0 bases and J by 12 bases, with 15 bases between them. The germline CDR1 and CDR2 sequences are LGHNA and YSLEER. This CDR3 spans 14 amino acids. The CDR3 sequence: CASSQDAGGVGQFF. CDR3 sequence (DNA): TGCGCCAGCAGCCAAGACGCCGGGGGCGTAGGGCAGTTCTTC.

This clonotype was observed a handful of times. The chain couples TRBV29-1 to TRBJ2-5, with D perhaps matching TRBD1 (5 bases). Per the germline V gene, CDR1 is SQVTM and CDR2 is ANQGSEA. This CDR3 is built from 12 residues. The V end lost 8 bases, the J end lost 1 base, and 11 bases lay between the germline ends. The CDR3 DNA reads as TGCAGCTTAAGAGACAGCCAAGAGACCCAGTACTTC. This translates into CSLRDSQETQYF.

The table lists this clonotype with a few counts. The chain couples TRBV6-2 or TRBV6-3 to TRBJ2-1; TRBD2 matches at 14 bases. This CDR3 region has 16 residues. After removal of 6 bases from V and 13 bases from J, the junction contained 14 bases not matched to a gene. Germline lookup yields CDR1 MNHEY and CDR2 SVGEGT. CDR3 residues: CASRPQGTSGRSPQFF. CDR3 bases: TGTGCCAGCAGACCCCAAGGGACTAGCGGGAGAAGCCCTCAGTTCTTC.

This clonotype was counted a few times. J is TRBJ2-5 and V is TRBV28; unclear D gene. The germline V and J ends were trimmed by 6 bases and 0 bases, with 8 bases remaining between them. Germline CDR1 and CDR2: MDHEN and SYDVKM. This CDR3 contains 13 residues. This chain's CDR3 is CASRRRDQETQYF. The CDR3 DNA is TGTGCCAGCAGAAGGAGAGACCAAGAGACCCAGTACTTC. The whole variable domain, filled in from reference TRBV28 and TRBJ2-5, reads DVKVTQSSRYLVKRTGEKVFLECVQDMDHENMFWYRQDPGLGLRLIYFSYDVKMKEKGDIPEGYSVSREKKERFSLILESASTNQTSMYLCASRRRDQETQYFGPGTRLLVL.

This clonotype was seen only once. The rearrangement uses TRBV28 and TRBJ1-6; 8 bases are a match to TRBD1. This CDR3 is built from 15 residues. V lost 8 bases and J lost 5; bases outside the gene matches: 8. Germline CDR1 reads MDHEN; CDR2 reads SYDVKM. The CDR3 loop reads CASQPPTGDNSPLHF. Written as DNA, the CDR3 is TGTGCCAGCCAGCCCCCGACAGGGGATAATTCACCCCTCCACTTT.

For the CDR3, the DNA is TGTGCCACCAGCAGAGTATGGGGGGACGGACGTAAAAACATTCAGTACTTC. Protein: CATSRVWGDGRKNIQYF. The rearrangement links TRBV15 to TRBJ2-4; tentative D call: TRBD2 (6 bases). V lost 1 base and J lost 4, with 17 bases in between. In germline, CDR1 is LNHNV, CDR2 YYDKDF (reference sequence). The CDR3 sequence is 17 residues long.

This sequence joins TRBV7-2 and TRBJ1-4; perhaps TRBD1 as D (5 bases). CDR3 length: 17 amino acids. V shed 5 bases and J shed 0 bases, with 16 bases lying between them. CDR1 is SGHTA and CDR2 is FQGNSA in the germline V gene. The DNA for the CDR3 is TGTGCCAGCAGCCCTAGACTGGGGCGATCAACTAATGAAAAACTGTTTTTT. Its translation is CASSPRLGRSTNEKLFF.

The chain links TRBV7-9 to TRBJ2-7, with TRBD2 matching 16 bases. The CDR3 extends over 16 amino acids. The germline CDR1 and CDR2 sequences are SEHNR and FQNEAQ (reference sequence). V dropped 5 bases and J dropped 6; count of bases not matched to a gene: 7. The CDR3 spells CASSDGTSGRAGEQYF. The CDR3 region has the DNA TGTGCCAGCAGCGACGGGACTAGCGGGAGGGCCGGCGAGCAGTACTTC. Using reference TRBV7-9 and TRBJ2-7 for the parts outside the CDR3, the full variable domain is DTGVSQNPRHKITKRGQNVTFRCDPISEHNRLYWYRQTLGQGPEFLTYFQNEAQLEKSRLLSDRFSAERPKGSFSTLEIQRTEQGDSAMYLCASSDGTSGRAGEQYFGPGTRLTVT.